The source of this T cell receptor beta chain is a study of blood T cell repertoires in COVID-19. Overall study context: Whether acute or convalescent, the COVID-19 samples came from the United States, Italy and Spain. T cells, B-cell-depleted T cells, or PBMCs provided the cDNA or gDNA that served as material.

The CDR3 loop spans 12 amino acids. Trimming left V 4 bases short and J 5 bases short, with 8 bases between. Germline CDR1 reads KGHSH; CDR2 reads LQKENI. Original analysis: Researchers report that nucleated cell counts were estimated from reference gene primer amplification. TCRdb keeps only in-frame clones here, not all; method: immunoSEQ multiplex PCR. V and J calls and clone size are given by that table; D and trimming were obtained from the DNA. The profile shows around 130,000 clones, around 80% of them singletons. The sequence was collected from an older woman with acute or convalescent COVID-19. The chain employs TRBV18 and TRBJ1-1, with unresolved D. Sequenced: peripheral blood. The CDR3 here is CASSQTGTEAFF. The CDR3 DNA is TGTGCCAGCTCACAGACGGGAACTGAAGCTTTCTTT.